This T cell receptor beta chain was observed in a study of naive and memory T cell subsets. Whole-study findings and limits: Naive repertoires, especially CD8, held a few larger clonotypes, possibly memory cells re-expressing CD45RA.

This clonotype was observed once. Antigen unknown. The CDR3 runs 14 residues. CDR1 and CDR2 from the germline V gene are MNHNS and SASEGT. With 4 bases clipped from V and 9 bases from J, the junction kept 7 bases outside the gene matches. Both TRBC1 and TRBC2 were covered by a beta constant-region primer of two equimolar oligonucleotides. Four rounds of PCR amplified the ligated cDNA using nested alpha and beta constant-region primers plus SP2. TCRdb redid the calling of the UMI-ligation and nested PCR reads with MiXCR, one entry per CDR3 protein. The sample records 150,000 or so distinct CDR3 sequences, approximately 22% being singletons.

The chain is built from TRBV6-1 and TRBJ2-1; 9 bases line up with TRBD1. What was sequenced was naive CD4+ T cells from blood. This clonotype was sampled from a human donor in good health. The CDR3 here is CASSVKQGASEQFF. The CDR3 DNA reads as TGTGCCAGCAGTGTGAAACAGGGGGCTAGTGAGCAGTTCTTC.